This TCR beta chain was recovered during a study of CD8+ T cells in alopecia areata. The treatment was: oral pan-JAK inhibitor, 5-10 mg twice daily. For this clone: Its antigen is still unknown.

General study results and limits: Significant decreases in scalp clonality and expanded CD8+ clones followed tofacitinib treatment. With tofacitinib ongoing, many expanded lesional clones persisted in both scalp and blood. Normal scalp had lower clonality than lesional scalp, with alopecia totalis/universalis lesions showing this most strongly. Sharing of TCR sequences between patients (possibly for HLA-related reasons) was less clear than in mice.

Isolated RNA was reverse transcribed into cDNA used as the sequencing template. The data were produced by immunoSEQ multiplex PCR, yet TCRdb's version contains in-frame clones alone and is incomplete. The sample includes 35,000 to 50,000 clones, less than 70% of them seen just once. The TCR comes from a human donor with alopecia areata. The sample here was CD8+ T cells sorted from blood, taken at week 4, from a patient treated with tofacitinib.

As DNA, the CDR3 is TGCGCCAGCAGCTCCCGCGGGGACGACTACGAGCAGTACTTC. Amino acids: CASSSRGDDYEQYF. The genes are TRBV4-1 and TRBJ2-7; D is perhaps TRBD2 (6 bases). The CDR3 spans 14 residues. In germline, CDR1 is MGHRA, CDR2 YSYEKL. The V end lost 5 bases, the J end lost 3 bases, and 14 bases lay between the germline ends.